These 18 T cell receptor beta chains originate from one sample sequenced in a study of blood T cell repertoires in COVID-19. TCRdb keeps only in-frame clones here, not all; method: immunoSEQ multiplex PCR. The table lists roughly 150,000 clones, 84% of them singletons, with about 8.9% in the top ten. The sequenced material came from peripheral blood. Source of these receptors: a woman aged 45-59 years with acute or convalescent COVID-19.

The rearrangement uses TRBV3-1 (or the pseudogene TRBV3-2) and TRBJ2-1; 9 positions agree with TRBD1. Unmatched junction bases numbered 5, after V lost 4 bases and J lost 7 bases. CDR1 is LGHDT, CDR2 YNNKEL, per germline (reference sequence). CDR3 length: 14 residues. CDR3 coding DNA: TGTGCCAGCAGCCTGGGACAGGGCAGAAATGAGCAGTTCTTC. Its translation: CASSLGQGRNEQFF.

The V and J genes are TRBV19 and TRBJ2-6; D may be TRBD2 (6 bases). Germline V lookup: CDR1 LNHDA, CDR2 SQIVND (reference sequence). The length of the CDR3 is 16 residues. The V and J ends lost 5 bases and 2 bases respectively, with 13 bases between them. The CDR3 DNA follows: TGTGCCAGTAGTTTAGGACCGGGAGCTGGGGCCAACGTCCTGACTTTC. Translation gives CASSLGPGAGANVLTF. The complete variable domain, with remaining parts taken from reference TRBV19 and TRBJ2-6, reads DGGITQSPKYLFRKEGQNVTLSCEQNLNHDAMYWYRQDPGQGLRLIYYSQIVNDFQKGDIAEGYSVSREKKESFPLTVTSAQKNPTAFYLCASSLGPGAGANVLTFGAGSRLTVL.

The rearrangement uses TRBV3-1 (or the pseudogene TRBV3-2) and TRBJ2-7, with D perhaps matching TRBD1 (5 bases). The germline V and J ends were trimmed by 5 bases and 2 bases, with 13 bases remaining between them. Germline CDR1 reads LGHDT; CDR2 reads YNNKEL (reference sequence). The CDR3 extends over 14 amino acids. CDR3 DNA sequence: TGTGCCAGCAGCAAGACAGAGACCCCCTACGAGCAGTACTTC. Protein product: CASSKTETPYEQYF.

The chain is built from TRBV27 and TRBJ1-3; no firm D call. The CDR3 sequence is 13 residues long. Germline V gene lookup returns CDR1 MNHEY and CDR2 SMNVEV (reference sequence). V was trimmed by 7 bases and J by 4 bases, leaving 11 bases between them. The CDR3 DNA is TGTGCCAGCAAAGGAGGGTTCGGAAACACCATATATTTT. Translation: CASKGGFGNTIYF.

CDR3 residues: CASSQESGMNTEAFF. The CDR3 region has the DNA TGCGCCAGCAGCCAAGAGTCGGGGATGAACACTGAAGCTTTCTTT. This rearrangement joins TRBV4-3 to TRBJ1-1; the D is unclear. The CDR3 length is 15 residues. The ends were cut back, 0 bases at V and 0 bases at J, with 8 bases in the middle. Germline V gene lookup returns CDR1 LGHNA and CDR2 YSLEER.

This sequence joins TRBV12-3 or TRBV12-4 and TRBJ1-1, with a possible D match to TRBD1 (6 bases). V dropped 3 bases and J dropped 2 bases, with 7 bases sitting between them. This CDR3 has 13 residues. The CDR3 protein is CASSLTGNTEAFF. Here the CDR3 DNA reads TGTGCCAGCAGTTTGACAGGTAACACTGAAGCTTTCTTT.

V is TRBV27 and J is TRBJ2-7; 11 bases agree with TRBD2. V dropped 5 bases and J dropped 4; count of bases not matched to a gene: 7. This CDR3 spans 15 amino acids. The germline gives CDR1 MNHEY, CDR2 SMNVEV (reference sequence). The CDR3 DNA is TGTGCCAGCAGTCCCTCGACTAGCGGGACTTACGAGCAGTACTTC. It yields the protein CASSPSTSGTYEQYF.

This rearrangement joins TRBV7-2 to TRBJ2-5; D possibly corresponds to TRBD2 (5 bases). The CDR3 has 13 residues. Between the trimmed V and J ends, which lost 2 bases and 2 bases, there was a span of 6 bases. Germline CDR1 is SGHTA and CDR2 is FQGNSA. CDR3 sequence reads: CASSLSGQETQYF. CDR3 nucleotides: TGTGCCAGCAGCTTAAGCGGACAAGAGACCCAGTACTTC.

The chain links TRBV11-2 to TRBJ2-7, with 8 bases identical to TRBD2. This CDR3 has 14 residues. V shed 1 base and J 2 bases; nucleotides not matched to a gene: 1. Per the germline V gene, CDR1 is SGHAT and CDR2 is FQNNGV. The CDR3 DNA reads TGTGCCAGCAGCTTAGCGGGAGGGCCCTACGAGCAGTACTTC. Protein: CASSLAGGPYEQYF.

The chain couples TRBV18 to TRBJ2-5; D not resolved. This CDR3 has 14 amino acids. CDR1 is KGHSH, CDR2 LQKENI, per germline. V dropped 3 bases and J dropped 5 bases, with 13 bases sitting between them. The CDR3 DNA reads TGTGCCAGCTCACCCATAGACTCGTTTGAGACCCAGTACTTC. It codes for CASSPIDSFETQYF.

This sequence joins TRBV11-2 and TRBJ2-4; possibly TRBD2 for D (5 bases). The V and J ends lost 0 bases and 3 bases respectively, with 15 bases between them. The CDR3 has 17 residues. Per the germline V gene, CDR1 is SGHAT and CDR2 is FQNNGV. The CDR3 nucleotides read TGTGCCAGCAGCTTAGATCTCGGAGAGGGCTACAAAAACATTCAGTACTTC. It codes for CASSLDLGEGYKNIQYF.

This clone is a singleton in its sample. CDR3 sequence reads: CASSSSGGGSSYNEQFF. The CDR3 bases are TGTGCCAGCAGCTCTAGCGGCGGGGGAAGCTCCTACAATGAGCAGTTCTTC. The chain recombines TRBV7-8 with TRBJ2-1; 7 bases map to TRBD2. CDR1 is SGHVS, CDR2 FQNEAQ, per germline. The CDR3 spans 17 residues. With V trimmed by 4 bases and J by 0 bases, 9 bases remained unmatched.

The chain has TRBV7-2 and TRBJ2-7, with 7 bases fitting TRBD1. Germline lookup yields CDR1 SGHTA and CDR2 FQGNSA. V gave up 8 bases and J gave up 4 bases; unmatched junction bases: 5. This CDR3 has 12 residues. The DNA for the CDR3 is TGTGCCAGCTCGGGACAGCATTACGAGCAGTACTTC. It specifies CASSGQHYEQYF.

The chain has TRBV29-1 and TRBJ1-2, with 7 bases that match TRBD1. Germline CDR1 and CDR2: SQVTM and ANQGSEA. J lost 4 bases, V lost 6 bases, and 11 bases had no gene match. The CDR3 spans 14 residues. CDR3 loop: CSVLRGDRAYGYTF. The CDR3 DNA reads TGCAGCGTCCTCAGGGGTGACAGGGCCTATGGCTACACCTTC.

CDR3 amino acids: CASRSVRAGRHQPQHF. In nucleotides, the CDR3 is TGTGCCAGCAGGAGCGTGAGGGCGGGGAGGCATCAGCCCCAGCATTTT. The gene calls are TRBV2 and TRBJ1-5; D uncertain. The CDR3 is 16 amino acids. Trimming left V 6 bases short and J 5 bases short, with 20 bases between. Per the germline V gene, CDR1 is SNHLY and CDR2 is FYNNEI.

The chain combines TRBV25-1 with TRBJ2-7; 9 bases are shared with TRBD1. This CDR3 has 13 residues. Germline trimming cut 6 bases from V and 2 bases from J; bases unmatched to any gene: 2. CDR1 and CDR2 from the germline V gene are MGHDK and SYGVNS. CDR3 in DNA: TGTGCCAGCAGACAGGGGGCTACCTACGAGCAGTACTTC. Its protein product is CASRQGATYEQYF.

V and J are TRBV7-9 and TRBJ2-7; a weak D match, TRBD1 (6 bases). Germline CDR1 SEHNR, CDR2 FQNEAQ (reference sequence). V dropped 3 bases and J dropped 3 bases, with 15 bases sitting between them. The length of the CDR3 is 15 residues. The CDR3 loop is CASSLWTDNFYEQYF. The CDR3 DNA is TGTGCCAGCAGCTTGTGGACAGATAATTTCTACGAGCAGTACTTC.

The chain recombines TRBV5-1 with TRBJ1-1, with 7 bases that match TRBD1. V was clipped by 0 bases and J by 0 bases; unmatched bases: 5. Germline CDR1 and CDR2: SGHRS and YFSETQ. This CDR3 is 16 amino acids long. The DNA for the CDR3 is TGCGCCAGCAGCTTGGAACCTACAGGGGTGAACACTGAAGCTTTCTTT. Protein sequence: CASSLEPTGVNTEAFF. The full variable domain, in which reference TRBV5-1 and TRBJ1-1 provide the parts outside the CDR3, is KAGVTQTPRYLIKTRGQQVTLSCSPISGHRSVSWYQQTPGQGLQFLFEYFSETQRNKGNFPGRFSGRQFSNSRSEMNVSTLELGDSALYLCASSLEPTGVNTEAFFGQGTRLTVV.